A single sample is the source of the 32 T cell receptor beta chains below, sequenced in a study of control samples from healthy donors and cancer patients. The protocol was immunoSEQ multiplex PCR, while the TCRdb copy is restricted to in-frame clones and leaves out a portion. The sample lists 150,000 to 160,000 clones, roughly 94% occurring once. Material for sequencing was blood. The source is a man aged 35-49 years in good health.

The rearrangement uses TRBV7-2 and TRBJ1-1, with D unresolved. The germline V and J ends were trimmed by 1 base and 1 base, with 13 bases remaining between them. Looked up from germline, CDR1 is SGHTA and CDR2 is FQGNSA. This CDR3 region has 16 residues. Here the CDR3 reads CASSLVGGHSNTEAFF. Here the CDR3 DNA reads TGTGCCAGCAGCTTAGTTGGCGGGCATTCGAACACTGAAGCTTTCTTT.

In the case of this clone: Other DNA sequences in this sample translate to the same CDR3. The chain carries TRBV19 and TRBJ1-1; no definite D call. This CDR3 is 13 amino acids long. CDR1 is LNHDA, CDR2 SQIVND, per germline (reference sequence). Trimming took 2 bases from V and 4 from J, leaving 8 bases between them. The CDR3 here is CASSILGGTEAFF. For the CDR3, the DNA is TGTGCCAGTAGTATACTGGGCGGCACTGAAGCTTTCTTT.

V is TRBV10-2 and J is TRBJ1-5, with 9 nucleotides matching TRBD1. The CDR3 loop spans 15 amino acids. V was clipped by 6 bases and J by 0 bases; unmatched bases: 3. Germline V CDR1 and CDR2: WSHSY, SAAADI. The CDR3 region is CASRDRGNSNQPQHF. For the CDR3, the DNA is TGCGCCAGCAGGGACAGGGGAAATAGCAATCAGCCCCAGCATTTT.

V gene TRBV4-1 combines with J gene TRBJ1-4; maybe TRBD1 (5 bases). Germline CDR1 is MGHRA and CDR2 is YSYEKL. The length of the CDR3 is 14 residues. V shed 0 bases and J shed 8 bases, with 10 bases lying between them. CDR3: CASSQDEGEEKLFF. CDR3 sequence (DNA): TGCGCCAGCAGCCAAGATGAAGGGGAGGAAAAACTGTTTTTT.

The chain carries TRBV28 and TRBJ2-7, with D possibly matching TRBD2 (6 bases). The V and J ends lost 5 bases and 0 bases respectively, with 17 bases between them. Germline CDR1 reads MDHEN; CDR2 reads SYDVKM. This CDR3 has 16 residues. The CDR3 DNA is TGTGCCAGCAGTCCCAAATGGGGGGTGAGCTCCTACGAGCAGTACTTC. Translated, it gives CASSPKWGVSSYEQYF. Using reference TRBV28 and TRBJ2-7 for the parts outside the CDR3, the full variable domain is DVKVTQSSRYLVKRTGEKVFLECVQDMDHENMFWYRQDPGLGLRLIYFSYDVKMKEKGDIPEGYSVSREKKERFSLILESASTNQTSMYLCASSPKWGVSSYEQYFGPGTRLTVT.

The genes are TRBV28 and TRBJ1-5; possible D gene TRBD1, 6 bases. The CDR3 runs 15 residues. The germline V and J ends were trimmed by 4 bases and 4 bases, with 14 bases remaining between them. Germline V gene lookup returns CDR1 MDHEN and CDR2 SYDVKM. CDR3 sequence reads: CASSSTGLGNQPQHF. The CDR3 DNA reads TGTGCCAGCAGTTCCACAGGGTTAGGGAATCAGCCCCAGCATTTT.

The rearrangement joins TRBV10-3 to TRBJ2-7; possibly TRBD2 for D (5 bases). There are 14 residues in the CDR3. Germline loops: CDR1 ENHRY, CDR2 SYGVKD. Trimming removed 6 bases from V and 0 bases from J, with 12 bases in between. The chain's CDR3 is CAIRRDPNSYEQYF. DNA for the CDR3: TGTGCCATCAGGAGGGATCCAAACTCCTACGAGCAGTACTTC.

The rearrangement joins TRBV29-1 to TRBJ2-7; 8 bases are a match to TRBD1. Germline loops: CDR1 SQVTM, CDR2 ANQGSEA. CDR3 length equals 13 residues. V shed 5 bases, J shed 3 bases, and the junction held 6 bases outside the gene matches. The CDR3 here is CSVSRTGRYEQYF. The CDR3 DNA sequence: TGCAGCGTTTCCCGGACAGGGCGCTACGAGCAGTACTTC.

The genes are TRBV5-1 and TRBJ1-1, with 9 bases aligning to TRBD1. The junction had 6 bases not matched to a gene; V was cut back by 3 bases and J by 0 bases. The CDR3 totals 16 residues. The germline V gene has CDR1 SGHRS and CDR2 YFSETQ. For the CDR3, the DNA is TGCGCCAGCAGCTCAGGACAGGGGAGCGTGAACACTGAAGCTTTCTTT. It codes for CASSSGQGSVNTEAFF.

V is TRBV27 and J is TRBJ2-7; 8 bases map to TRBD2. The CDR3 has 16 residues. The germline gives CDR1 MNHEY, CDR2 SMNVEV (reference sequence). V lost 2 bases, J lost 0 bases, and 6 bases stayed unmatched. CDR3 in DNA: TGTGCCAGCAGTTTAAAGACGGGGGGGCGCTCCTACGAGCAGTACTTC. Its translation: CASSLKTGGRSYEQYF.

This rearrangement joins TRBV7-6 to TRBJ2-3, with 14 bases fitting TRBD2. The CDR3 is 18 amino acids. In germline, CDR1 is SGHVS, CDR2 FNYEAQ. Trimming cost V 5 bases and J 6 bases; bases outside gene matches: 13. CDR3 in DNA: TGTGCCAGCAGCCCACGCCCCGGGACTAGCGGGGGAGCCGATACGCAGTATTTT. This gives the protein CASSPRPGTSGGADTQYF.

With respect to this clone: At the DNA level, this CDR3 is encoded by other sequences in the same sample as well. The chain joins TRBV7-9 to TRBJ2-2; 8 bases are shared with TRBD2. The CDR3 covers 16 residues. Germline CDR1 and CDR2: SEHNR and FQNEAQ (reference sequence). V lost 1 base and J lost 7; bases outside the gene matches: 8. CDR3 coding DNA: TGTGCCAGCAGCTTAGGCCTGAGCGGGGGTCTCGGGGAGCTGTTTTTT. Translated: CASSLGLSGGLGELFF.

The genes are TRBV4-1 and TRBJ1-5; 11 bases line up with TRBD1. V trimming: 0 bases; J trimming: 4 bases; junction bases outside the gene matches: 2. In germline, CDR1 is MGHRA, CDR2 YSYEKL. The CDR3 runs 16 residues. The DNA for the CDR3 is TGCGCCAGCAGCCAAGATGGGACAGGGGGAAATCAGCCCCAGCATTTT. It specifies CASSQDGTGGNQPQHF.

This chain connects TRBV7-2 to TRBJ2-7, with D unresolved. CDR3 length equals 12 residues. Germline V gives CDR1 SGHTA, CDR2 FQGNSA. V lost 0 bases, J lost 9 bases, and 9 bases lay in between. In nucleotides, the CDR3 is TGTGCCAGCAGCTTAGCGTTGGGTGCGCAGTACTTC. It codes for CASSLALGAQYF. Full variable domain (remainder filled in from reference TRBV7-2 and TRBJ2-7): GAGVSQSPSNKVTEKGKDVELRCDPISGHTALYWYRQSLGQGLEFLIYFQGNSAPDKSGLPSDRFSAERTGGSVSTLTIQRTQQEDSAVYLCASSLALGAQYFGPGTRLTVT.

This clone has only a few counts. The V gene is TRBV19, the J gene TRBJ2-7; 10 nucleotides match TRBD2. The CDR3 consists of 13 residues. Germline CDR1 reads LNHDA; CDR2 reads SQIVND (reference sequence). The trim removed 10 bases at V and 6 bases at J, leaving 9 bases unmatched. In DNA, the CDR3 is TGTGCCACAGATAGCGGGGGGAGCCGCGAGCAGTACTTC. Translated, it gives CATDSGGSREQYF.

The rearrangement uses TRBV7-2 and TRBJ2-5; D ambiguous. Per germline, CDR1 SGHTA and CDR2 FQGNSA. The CDR3 contains 13 residues. V shed 5 bases and J shed 5 bases, with 12 bases lying between them. The CDR3 spells CASSGVLGETQYF. The CDR3 bases are TGTGCCAGCAGCGGGGTCCTCGGCGAGACCCAGTACTTC.

A single count supports this clone. The junction departs from the called germline gene at one end, perhaps through a read error. The chain recombines TRBV27 with TRBJ1-2; 7 bases agree with TRBD1. Germline-derived CDR1 and CDR2 are MNHEY and SMNVEV (reference sequence). The CDR3 has 15 residues. CDR3 DNA sequence: TGTGCCAGCAGTCTATCGGGACAGCCGGTCTATGGCTACACCTTC. It yields the protein CASSLSGQPVYGYTF.

V and J are TRBV25-1 and TRBJ1-2, with D maybe TRBD1 (6 bases). The CDR3 totals 15 residues. Trimming removed 4 bases from V and 7 bases from J, with 19 bases in between. Germline CDR1 is MGHDK and CDR2 is SYGVNS. As DNA, the CDR3 is TGTGCCAGCAGTGCGAGGGACATCGTAGGGAGTGGCTACACCTTC. Encoded protein: CASSARDIVGSGYTF.

The chain carries TRBV10-3 and TRBJ1-5; no definite D call. CDR1 ENHRY and CDR2 SYGVKD come from the germline V gene. Trimming cost V 3 bases and J 8 bases, with 8 bases left between them. CDR3 length: 12 residues. The CDR3 nucleotides read TGTGCCATCAGTGATGCCGCCGAGCCCCAGCATTTT. Its translation is CAISDAAEPQHF.

This chain connects TRBV9 to TRBJ1-5; unclear D gene. This CDR3 is 14 amino acids long. V was cut by 0 bases and J by 2 bases, with 6 bases left in between. Germline loops: CDR1 SGDLS, CDR2 YYNGEE. The CDR3 coding sequence is TGTGCCAGCAGCGTAGGGAGGGGCAATCAGCCCCAGCATTTT. Protein sequence: CASSVGRGNQPQHF.

The chain is built from TRBV9 and TRBJ1-2, with 8 bases fitting TRBD1. CDR1 and CDR2 from the germline V gene are SGDLS and YYNGEE. V trimming: 3 bases; J trimming: 3 bases; junction bases outside the gene matches: 10. The CDR3 extends over 16 amino acids. Here the CDR3 DNA reads TGTGCCAGCAGCGCCGGACAGGGCGGATTGGACTATGGCTACACCTTC. It yields the protein CASSAGQGGLDYGYTF.

CDR3 residues: CASSPGGQKYYGYTF. The CDR3 DNA sequence: TGCGCCAGCAGCCCCGGGGGACAGAAGTACTATGGCTACACCTTC. The V and J genes are TRBV5-1 and TRBJ1-2; the match to TRBD1 covers 7 bases. CDR3 length: 15 amino acids. The V segment lost 4 bases and the J segment 3 bases; nucleotides outside the gene matches: 9. Per the germline V gene, CDR1 is SGHRS and CDR2 is YFSETQ.

CDR3 sequence reads: CASTTDRQGTDTQYF. The CDR3 DNA sequence: TGTGCCAGCACCACTGACCGCCAGGGGACAGATACGCAGTATTTT. This chain links TRBV6-5 with TRBJ2-3, with D tentatively TRBD1 (6 bases). Germline V gives CDR1 MNHEY, CDR2 SVGAGI. Trimming took 7 bases from V and 3 from J, leaving 17 bases between them. The CDR3 runs to 15 residues.

This chain uses TRBV27 with TRBJ1-5; D perhaps matches TRBD1 (6 bases). CDR3 length: 14 amino acids. The germline V and J ends were trimmed by 3 bases and 3 bases, with 9 bases remaining between them. The germline V gene encodes CDR1 MNHEY and CDR2 SMNVEV (reference sequence). In DNA form, the CDR3 reads TGTGCCAGCAGTTTCAGGGGTGTCAATCAGCCCCAGCATTTT. Translation gives CASSFRGVNQPQHF.

This chain joins TRBV11-2 and TRBJ1-1, with D hard to call. This CDR3 contains 12 residues. V lost 3 bases to trimming and J lost 5 bases, with 7 bases between them. CDR1 and CDR2 (germline): SGHAT, FQNNGV. CDR3 residues: CASSFSRTEAFF. For the CDR3, the DNA is TGTGCCAGCAGCTTCTCCCGAACTGAAGCTTTCTTT.

The genes are TRBV7-6 and TRBJ2-1; 7 nucleotides agree with TRBD1. Trimming removed 3 bases from V and 2 bases from J; junction bases left unmatched: 7. CDR1 is SGHVS, CDR2 FNYEAQ, per germline. The CDR3 consists of 16 residues. CDR3 sequence reads: CASSFLMDRTYNEQFF. For the CDR3, the DNA is TGTGCCAGCAGCTTCCTGATGGACAGGACCTACAATGAGCAGTTCTTC.

This clone was seen once. This rearrangement joins TRBV27 to TRBJ2-7; either TRBD1 or TRBD2 may supply D (6 bases each). The CDR3 has 13 amino acids. Germline V gives CDR1 MNHEY, CDR2 SMNVEV (reference sequence). V shed 10 bases and J shed 0 bases, with 13 bases lying between them. The DNA for the CDR3 is TGTGCCACCAAACCGGGGGCCTCCTACGAGCAGTACTTC. Protein: CATKPGASYEQYF.

The rearrangement links TRBV19 to TRBJ1-4; D remains ambiguous. This CDR3 has 13 residues. V was pared by 4 bases and J by 8 bases, with 11 bases between. CDR1 LNHDA and CDR2 SQIVND come from the germline V gene (reference sequence). CDR3 sequence: CASSNSFSEKLFF. In DNA form, the CDR3 reads TGTGCCAGTAGTAACAGCTTTTCCGAAAAACTGTTTTTT.

The DNA for the CDR3 is TGTGCCTGGAGCCCGGGTCCGAACACTGAAGCTTTCTTT. It specifies CAWSPGPNTEAFF. The chain has TRBV30 and TRBJ1-1; D unclear. CDR1 and CDR2 (germline): GTSNPN, SVGIG (reference sequence). V was shortened by 3 bases and J by 1 base, with 9 bases between the two germline ends. The CDR3 has 13 residues.

The chain links TRBV29-1 to TRBJ2-7; D not certain. Germline assignment: CDR1 SQVTM and CDR2 ANQGSEA. With 2 bases removed from V and 0 bases from J, the gap between germline ends came to 8 bases. The CDR3 is 13 amino acids. CDR3 sequence: CSVETTDSYEQYF. The CDR3 nucleotides are TGCAGCGTTGAAACAACCGACTCCTACGAGCAGTACTTC.

The chain couples TRBV9 to TRBJ2-1; 8 bases fit TRBD1. The CDR3 has 15 amino acids. V dropped 4 bases and J dropped 4; count of bases not matched to a gene: 7. Looked up from germline, CDR1 is SGDLS and CDR2 is YYNGEE. The CDR3 region is CASSPTTGAYNEQFF. The CDR3 bases are TGTGCCAGCAGCCCCACGACAGGGGCGTACAATGAGCAGTTCTTC.

This chain links TRBV7-9 with TRBJ1-6; D ambiguous. The CDR3 is 15 residues long. Trimming pared 4 bases from V and 10 bases from J, leaving 17 bases between. Germline CDR1 SEHNR, CDR2 FQNEAQ (reference sequence). The CDR3 spells CASSSPVQPGSPLHF. In DNA form, the CDR3 reads TGTGCCAGCAGCTCCCCCGTCCAACCGGGATCACCCCTCCACTTT.